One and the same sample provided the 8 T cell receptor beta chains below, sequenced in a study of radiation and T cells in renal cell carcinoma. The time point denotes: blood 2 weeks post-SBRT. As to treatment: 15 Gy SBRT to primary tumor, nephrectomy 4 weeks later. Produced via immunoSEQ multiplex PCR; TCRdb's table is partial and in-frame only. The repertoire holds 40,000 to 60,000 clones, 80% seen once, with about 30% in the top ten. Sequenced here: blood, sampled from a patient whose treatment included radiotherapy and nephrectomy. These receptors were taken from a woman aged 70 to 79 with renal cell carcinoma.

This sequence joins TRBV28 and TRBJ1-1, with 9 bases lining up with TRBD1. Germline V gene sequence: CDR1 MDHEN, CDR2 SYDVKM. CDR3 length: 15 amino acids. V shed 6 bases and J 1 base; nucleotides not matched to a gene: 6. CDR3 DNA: TGTGCCAGCAGCCTGGACAGGGGAGGGAACACTGAAGCTTTCTTT. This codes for CASSLDRGGNTEAFF.

In DNA form, the CDR3 reads TGTGCCAGCAGCTTGTATGGTGGGAACACTGAAGCTTTCTTT. Translated: CASSLYGGNTEAFF. The rearrangement joins TRBV5-6 to TRBJ1-1; no reliable D call. V was cut by 1 base and J by 1 base, with 8 bases left in between. The CDR3 spans 14 residues. Germline CDR1 SGHDT, CDR2 YYEEEE.

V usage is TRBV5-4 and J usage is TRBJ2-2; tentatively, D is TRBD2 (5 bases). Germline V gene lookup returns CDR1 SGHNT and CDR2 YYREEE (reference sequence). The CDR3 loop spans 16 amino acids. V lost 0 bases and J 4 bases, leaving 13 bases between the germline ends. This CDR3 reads CASSLGGGTITGELFF. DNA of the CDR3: TGTGCCAGCAGCTTGGGAGGAGGCACCATCACCGGGGAGCTGTTTTTT.

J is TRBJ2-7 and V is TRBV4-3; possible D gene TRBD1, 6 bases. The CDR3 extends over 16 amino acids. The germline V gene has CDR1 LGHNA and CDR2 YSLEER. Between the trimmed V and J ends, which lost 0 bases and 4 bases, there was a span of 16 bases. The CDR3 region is CASSQEESGALYEQYF. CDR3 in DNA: TGCGCCAGCAGCCAAGAAGAGTCAGGGGCTTTATACGAGCAGTACTTC.

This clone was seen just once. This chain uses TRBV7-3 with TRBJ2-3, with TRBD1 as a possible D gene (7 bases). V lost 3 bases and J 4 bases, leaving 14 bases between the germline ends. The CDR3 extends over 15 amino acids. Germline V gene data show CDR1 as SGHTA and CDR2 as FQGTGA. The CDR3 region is CASSFRTGGADTQYF. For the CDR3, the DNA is TGTGCCAGCAGCTTTCGGACAGGAGGGGCAGATACGCAGTATTTT.

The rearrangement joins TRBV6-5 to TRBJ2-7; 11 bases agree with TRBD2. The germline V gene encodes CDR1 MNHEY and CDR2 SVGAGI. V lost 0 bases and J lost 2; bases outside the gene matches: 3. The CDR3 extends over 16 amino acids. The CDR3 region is CASSYSISGGAYEQYF. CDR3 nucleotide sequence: TGTGCCAGCAGTTACTCGATTAGCGGGGGGGCCTACGAGCAGTACTTC.

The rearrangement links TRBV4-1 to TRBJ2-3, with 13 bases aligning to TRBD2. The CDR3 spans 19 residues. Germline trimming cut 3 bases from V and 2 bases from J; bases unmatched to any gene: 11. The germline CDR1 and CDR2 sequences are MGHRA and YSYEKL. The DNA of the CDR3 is TGCGCCAGCAGCCACGGACTAGCGGGGGCCCGACACAACACAGATACGCAGTATTTT. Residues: CASSHGLAGARHNTDTQYF.

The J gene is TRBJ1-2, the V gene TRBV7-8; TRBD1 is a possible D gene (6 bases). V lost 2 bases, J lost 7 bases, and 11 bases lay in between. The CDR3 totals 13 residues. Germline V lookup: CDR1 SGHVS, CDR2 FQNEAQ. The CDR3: CASSLSDRSGYTF. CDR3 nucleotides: TGTGCCAGCAGCTTAAGCGACAGGTCTGGCTACACCTTC.